This TCR beta chain was captured in a study of technical replicates of blood from several donors. This CDR3 is built from 15 residues. Trimming took 3 bases from V and 5 from J, leaving 16 bases between them. CDR1 and CDR2 (germline): SGHRS, YFSETQ. Method: immunoSEQ multiplex PCR; TCRdb's copy keeps in-frame clones and lacks some. The table lists fewer than 80,000 clones, approximately 83% of them singletons, with roughly 4.4% in the top ten. The source material was PBMCs. This sequence was found in a human donor in good health. Some clones in this sample may be carry-over from other donors' samples. J is TRBJ2-3 and V is TRBV5-1; possibly TRBD1 for D (6 bases). The CDR3 loop reads CASSSDGSRGDTQYF. DNA of the CDR3: TGCGCCAGCAGCTCGGACGGATCCAGGGGAGATACGCAGTATTTT.